The following is a TCR beta chain sequence with its context. Using approximately 200 ng DNA, about 30,000 T cell genomes, the sorted-subset replicate PCRs were run. The repertoire was sequenced with immunoSEQ multiplex PCR; TCRdb's copy has only in-frame clones and lacks some. The top ten clones hold about 1.5% of a sample with under 1,100,000 clones, around 76% of them seen once. Per germline, CDR1 SGHRS and CDR2 YFSETQ. Between the trimmed V and J ends, which lost 1 base and 4 bases, there was a span of 12 bases. The CDR3 consists of 15 residues. This record comes from a study of shared clonotypes between healthy human individuals. Study as a whole: The study enrolled a couple of women and three men aged 18 to 49.

The V call is TRBV5-1, the J call TRBJ2-1; D call uncertain. The receptor's source is a man between 18 and 35 years old in good health. Sequenced sample: memory CD4+ T cells sorted from blood. The subset is: CD45RA-negative fraction. CDR3 region: CASSLQDHLYNEQFF. The CDR3 DNA is TGCGCCAGCAGCTTGCAGGACCACCTATACAATGAGCAGTTCTTC.